This T cell receptor (beta chain) came from a study of blood T cells in healthy people across ages. Trimming took off 6 bases at V and 2 bases at J, with 16 bases between the two ends. Germline V lookup: CDR1 SNHLY, CDR2 FYNNEI. This CDR3 comprises 16 residues. A second roughly 6 to 11 cycle PCR used barcoded and J-beta primers. MiXCR was run by TCRdb on the 5' RACE reads, yielding one entry per CDR3 protein. The sample contains 550,000 to 650,000 distinct CDR3 sequences, about 30% of which appear only once. The specimen sequenced was blood. The origin of this receptor is an elderly woman in good health. The chain uses TRBV2 and TRBJ1-4; maybe TRBD1 (5 bases). The CDR3 sequence: CASSDQGSGTNEKLFF. The CDR3 bases are TGTGCCAGCAGCGACCAGGGATCGGGGACTAATGAAAAACTGTTTTTT.